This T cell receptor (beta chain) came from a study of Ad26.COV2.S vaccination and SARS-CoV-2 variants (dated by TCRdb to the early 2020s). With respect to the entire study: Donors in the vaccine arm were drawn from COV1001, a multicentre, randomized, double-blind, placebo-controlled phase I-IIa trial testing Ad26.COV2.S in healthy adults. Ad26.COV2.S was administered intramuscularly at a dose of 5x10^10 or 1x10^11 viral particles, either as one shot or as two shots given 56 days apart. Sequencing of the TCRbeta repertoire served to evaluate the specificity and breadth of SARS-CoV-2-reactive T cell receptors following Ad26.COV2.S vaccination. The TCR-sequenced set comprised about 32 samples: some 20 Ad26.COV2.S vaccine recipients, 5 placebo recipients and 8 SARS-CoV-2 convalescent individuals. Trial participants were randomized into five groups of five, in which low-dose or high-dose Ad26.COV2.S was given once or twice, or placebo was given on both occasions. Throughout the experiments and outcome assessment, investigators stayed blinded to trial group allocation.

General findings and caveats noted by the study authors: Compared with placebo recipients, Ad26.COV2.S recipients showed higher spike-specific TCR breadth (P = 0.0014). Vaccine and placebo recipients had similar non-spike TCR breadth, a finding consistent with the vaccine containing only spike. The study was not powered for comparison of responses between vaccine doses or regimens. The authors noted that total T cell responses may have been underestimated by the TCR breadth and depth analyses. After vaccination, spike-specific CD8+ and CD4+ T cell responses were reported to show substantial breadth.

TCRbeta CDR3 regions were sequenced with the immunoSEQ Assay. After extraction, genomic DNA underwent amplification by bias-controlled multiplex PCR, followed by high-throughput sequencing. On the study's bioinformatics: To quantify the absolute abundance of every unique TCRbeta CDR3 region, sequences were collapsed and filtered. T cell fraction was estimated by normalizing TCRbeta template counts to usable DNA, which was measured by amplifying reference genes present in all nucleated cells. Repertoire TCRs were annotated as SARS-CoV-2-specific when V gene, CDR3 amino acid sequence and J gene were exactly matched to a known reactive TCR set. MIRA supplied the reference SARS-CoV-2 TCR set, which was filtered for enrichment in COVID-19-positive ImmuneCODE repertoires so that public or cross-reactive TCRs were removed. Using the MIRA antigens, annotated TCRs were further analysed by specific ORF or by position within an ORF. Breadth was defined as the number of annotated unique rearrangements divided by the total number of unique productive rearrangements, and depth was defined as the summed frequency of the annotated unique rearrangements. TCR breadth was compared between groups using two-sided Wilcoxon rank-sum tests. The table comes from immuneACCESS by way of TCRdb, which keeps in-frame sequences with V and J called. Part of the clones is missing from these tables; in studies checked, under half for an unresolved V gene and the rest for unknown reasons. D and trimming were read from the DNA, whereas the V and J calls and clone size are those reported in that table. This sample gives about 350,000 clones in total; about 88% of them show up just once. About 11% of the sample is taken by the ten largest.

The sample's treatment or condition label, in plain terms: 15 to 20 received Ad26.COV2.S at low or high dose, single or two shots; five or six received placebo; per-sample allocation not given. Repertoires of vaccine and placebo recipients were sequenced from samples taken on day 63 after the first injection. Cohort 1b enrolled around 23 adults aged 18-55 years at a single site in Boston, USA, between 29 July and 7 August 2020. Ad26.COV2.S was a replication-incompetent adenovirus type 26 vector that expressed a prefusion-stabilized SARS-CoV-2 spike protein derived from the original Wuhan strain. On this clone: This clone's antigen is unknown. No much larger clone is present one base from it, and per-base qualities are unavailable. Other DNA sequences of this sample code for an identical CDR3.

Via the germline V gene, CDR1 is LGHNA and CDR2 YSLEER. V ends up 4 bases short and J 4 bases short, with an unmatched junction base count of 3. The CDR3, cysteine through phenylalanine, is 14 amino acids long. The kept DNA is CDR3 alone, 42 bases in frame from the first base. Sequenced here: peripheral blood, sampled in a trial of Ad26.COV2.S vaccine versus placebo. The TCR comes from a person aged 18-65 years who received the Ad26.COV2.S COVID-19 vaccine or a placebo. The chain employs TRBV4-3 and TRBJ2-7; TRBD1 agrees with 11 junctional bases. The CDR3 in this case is CASSRGQGAYEQYF. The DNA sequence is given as TGCGCCAGCAGCCGCGGACAGGGGGCGTACGAGCAGTACTTC.